This is a list of T cell receptor beta chains from one sample in a study of shared clonotypes between healthy human individuals. Produced via immunoSEQ multiplex PCR; TCRdb's table is partial and in-frame only. The data contain more than 2 million clones, roughly 96% of them singletons. The sequencing sample was made of naive CD4+ T cells sorted from blood. The receptors here all came from a man aged 18 to 30 in good health. The CDR3 runs from the conserved cysteine through the conserved F or W. The order of the fields is D gene, J gene, V gene, clone size, CDR3 DNA, CDR3 protein. A D gene is named only where the DNA matches it firmly. Only part of the rows carry a size: once, few, many, or a class if the clone is expanded.

d_call: NA; j_call: TRBJ1-4; v_call: TRBV7-9; clone_size: NA; cdr3_nt: TGTGCCAGCAGCCCCGCGGGGGCGTTTAATGAAAAACTGTTTTTT; cdr3_aa: CASSPAGAFNEKLFF
d_call: NA; j_call: TRBJ2-3; v_call: TRBV6-1; clone_size: once; cdr3_nt: TGTGCCAGCAAAATAGGGGGGGCAGATACGCAGTATTTT; cdr3_aa: CASKIGGADTQYF
d_call: NA; j_call: TRBJ2-5; v_call: TRBV5-1; clone_size: NA; cdr3_nt: TGCGCCAGCAGCTTGGCTTCTGGGGATGGGGAGACCCAGTACTTC; cdr3_aa: CASSLASGDGETQYF
d_call: NA; j_call: TRBJ1-2; v_call: TRBV7-2; clone_size: NA; cdr3_nt: TGTGCCAGCAGCTTAGGGAGAGACTATGGCTACACCTTC; cdr3_aa: CASSLGRDYGYTF
d_call: TRBD2; j_call: TRBJ2-5; v_call: TRBV4-1; clone_size: NA; cdr3_nt: TGCGCCAGCAGCCAAGAGGGAGGGGCCCAAGAGACCCAGTACTTC; cdr3_aa: CASSQEGGAQETQYF
d_call: TRBD2; j_call: TRBJ2-3; v_call: TRBV5-1; clone_size: once; cdr3_nt: TGCGCCAGCAGCTTGGTGGCTAGCGGACGAGCAGATACGCAGTATTTT; cdr3_aa: CASSLVASGRADTQYF
d_call: NA; j_call: TRBJ1-4; v_call: TRBV6-1; clone_size: NA; cdr3_nt: TGTGCCAGCAGTAGCCAGGGACACTCTAATGAAAAACTGTTTTTT; cdr3_aa: CASSSQGHSNEKLFF
d_call: NA; j_call: TRBJ2-7; v_call: TRBV21-1; clone_size: NA; cdr3_nt: TGTGCCAGCAGCAAAGTGCGGGAGGGCCGGGGCGAGCAGTACTTC; cdr3_aa: CASSKVREGRGEQYF
d_call: NA; j_call: TRBJ2-5; v_call: TRBV30; clone_size: NA; cdr3_nt: TGTGCCTATGGAGTCCAGCAAGAGACCCAGTACTTC; cdr3_aa: CAYGVQQETQYF
d_call: NA; j_call: TRBJ2-1; v_call: TRBV6-1; clone_size: NA; cdr3_nt: TGTGCCAGCAGGGGACGAACCTACAATGAGCAGTTCTTC; cdr3_aa: CASRGRTYNEQFF
d_call: NA; j_call: TRBJ2-5; v_call: TRBV4-2; clone_size: NA; cdr3_nt: TGTGCCAGCAGCCAACTTTCCCCGGGACAACCCGCAGAGACCCAGTACTTC; cdr3_aa: CASSQLSPGQPAETQYF
d_call: TRBD1; j_call: TRBJ1-2; v_call: TRBV6-5; clone_size: NA; cdr3_nt: TGTGCCAGCAGTTACTCGGCCACGGGACAGTATGGCTACACCTTC; cdr3_aa: CASSYSATGQYGYTF
d_call: TRBD1; j_call: TRBJ2-6; v_call: TRBV5-1; clone_size: NA; cdr3_nt: TGCGCCAGCAGCCCGGTCGGACAGGGTAGCGGGGCCAACGTCCTGACTTTC; cdr3_aa: CASSPVGQGSGANVLTF
d_call: NA; j_call: TRBJ1-6; v_call: TRBV7-8; clone_size: NA; cdr3_nt: TGTGCCAGCAGCCTGGACAGAAGTTCACCCCTCCACTTT; cdr3_aa: CASSLDRSSPLHF
d_call: NA; j_call: TRBJ2-7; v_call: TRBV19; clone_size: NA; cdr3_nt: TGTGCCAGTAGCTTAGGGACGCCGCCCTACGAGCAGTACTTC; cdr3_aa: CASSLGTPPYEQYF
d_call: NA; j_call: TRBJ1-2; v_call: TRBV10-1; clone_size: NA; cdr3_nt: TGCGCCAGCAGTGATTCAACTAACTATGGCTACACCTTC; cdr3_aa: CASSDSTNYGYTF
d_call: NA; j_call: TRBJ2-3; v_call: TRBV30; clone_size: NA; cdr3_nt: TGTGCCTGGAGTGTAGACGGGAAGGGGACAGATACGCAGTATTTT; cdr3_aa: CAWSVDGKGTDTQYF
d_call: NA; j_call: TRBJ2-7; v_call: TRBV19; clone_size: NA; cdr3_nt: TGTGCCAGCCCCCCCCAAGGGCGACTCTCCTACGAGCAGTACTTC; cdr3_aa: CASPPQGRLSYEQYF
d_call: NA; j_call: TRBJ2-7; v_call: TRBV20-1; clone_size: NA; cdr3_nt: TGCAGTGCGGCCAGGGACGAGCAGTACTTC; cdr3_aa: CSAARDEQYF
d_call: NA; j_call: TRBJ2-1; v_call: TRBV28; clone_size: NA; cdr3_nt: TGTGCCAGCAGTTTCCCCGGATTGGGGTACAATGAGCAGTTCTTC; cdr3_aa: CASSFPGLGYNEQFF
d_call: NA; j_call: TRBJ1-6; v_call: TRBV30; clone_size: NA; cdr3_nt: TGTGCCGGAGCAGGGGAATATAATTCACCCCTCCACTTT; cdr3_aa: CAGAGEYNSPLHF
d_call: NA; j_call: TRBJ2-7; v_call: TRBV6-1; clone_size: NA; cdr3_nt: TGTGCCAGCAGTTATGGGACCTACGAGCAGTACTTC; cdr3_aa: CASSYGTYEQYF
d_call: NA; j_call: TRBJ2-7; v_call: TRBV11-3; clone_size: NA; cdr3_nt: TGTGCCAGCAGCCTCGGGACTTTCTACGAGCAGTACTTC; cdr3_aa: CASSLGTFYEQYF
d_call: NA; j_call: TRBJ1-1; v_call: TRBV10-3; clone_size: NA; cdr3_nt: TGTGCCATCACACCCGGACTGCCGAACACTGAAGCTTTCTTT; cdr3_aa: CAITPGLPNTEAFF